This T cell receptor beta chain was sequenced during a study of cytomegalovirus exposure and HLA in healthy donors. V was pared by 0 bases and J by 3 bases, with 6 bases between. Germline V gives CDR1 SGDLS, CDR2 YYNGEE. The CDR3 has 13 residues. The PCR had 60 Vbeta and 13 Jbeta primers. Sequencing used immunoSEQ multiplex PCR; TCRdb keeps in-frame clones, though not all of them. This table holds under 200,000 clones, about three quarters found once. This sequence joins TRBV9 and TRBJ2-5; D is uncertain. The TCR originated in a girl between 5 and 17 years old in good health and CMV-seronegative. The sequenced sample was PBMCs. The CDR3 reads CASSVGSKETQYF. The CDR3 nucleotides are TGTGCCAGCAGCGTAGGTAGTAAAGAGACCCAGTACTTC.